This TCR beta chain originates from a study of blood T cell repertoires in COVID-19. About the study: PBMCs, B-cell-depleted T cells, or T cells were the source of the cDNA or gDNA that made up the material.

Only in-frame clones appear in the TCRdb table, and some are missing; sequencing was by immunoSEQ multiplex PCR. Of more than 300,000 clones listed, more than 85% are singletons. V lost 7 bases to trimming and J lost 1 base, with 10 bases between them. The V gene's germline CDR1 is LGHNA and CDR2 YNFKEQ. The CDR3 has 14 amino acids. Everyone who took part was 18 to 89 years old, and they came from 20 to 25 US areas. Participants classified as exposed had met a COVID-19 case within 2 weeks before study entry. Sequenced sample: PBMCs or T cells enriched from blood (not recorded which). The J gene is TRBJ2-2, the V gene TRBV4-2; tentatively, D is TRBD2 (6 bases). This TCR was sampled from a woman aged 25 to 39 who had been exposed to COVID-19. The CDR3 nucleotides read TGTGCCAGCACCCCAGCGGGGAACACCGGGGAGCTGTTTTTT. Encoded protein: CASTPAGNTGELFF.